This T cell receptor (beta chain) came from a study of cytotoxic CD8 clonotypes in ibrutinib-treated CLL. Whole-study results and caveats: Clonality grew at ibrutinib response; at progression, it decreased back toward baseline.

V lost 0 bases and J lost 6, with 8 bases in between. Germline V gene data show CDR1 as SGDLS and CDR2 as YYNGEE. The CDR3 is 13 residues long. Clones were sequenced by immunoSEQ multiplex PCR, and TCRdb holds only the in-frame ones, with some missing. The data show fewer than 400,000 clones, with under 70% seen just once and around 6.5% held by the top ten. Concerning this clone itself: Antigen unknown.

The chain links TRBV9 to TRBJ2-3; perhaps TRBD1 as D (5 bases). The receptor comes from a human donor with chronic lymphocytic leukemia. Here the sequenced sample was PBMCs, taken after 36 months of ibrutinib treatment. The CDR3 DNA reads TGTGCCAGCAGCGTAGTGGGGCGGGATACGCAGTATTTT. Translating it yields CASSVVGRDTQYF.